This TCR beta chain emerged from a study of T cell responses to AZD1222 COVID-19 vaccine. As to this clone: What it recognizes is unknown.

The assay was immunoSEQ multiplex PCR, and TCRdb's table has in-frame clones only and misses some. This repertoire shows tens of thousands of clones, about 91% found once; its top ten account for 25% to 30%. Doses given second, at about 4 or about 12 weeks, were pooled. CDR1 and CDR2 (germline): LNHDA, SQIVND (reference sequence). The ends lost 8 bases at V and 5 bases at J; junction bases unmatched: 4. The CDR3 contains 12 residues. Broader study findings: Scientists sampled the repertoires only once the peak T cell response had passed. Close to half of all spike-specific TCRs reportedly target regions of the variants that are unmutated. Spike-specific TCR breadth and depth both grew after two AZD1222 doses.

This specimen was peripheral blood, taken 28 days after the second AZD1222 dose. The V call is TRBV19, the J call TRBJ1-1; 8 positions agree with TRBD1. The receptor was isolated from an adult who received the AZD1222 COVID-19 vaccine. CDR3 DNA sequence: TGTGCCAGTTCGGACAGGGTGACTGAAGCTTTCTTT. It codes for CASSDRVTEAFF.